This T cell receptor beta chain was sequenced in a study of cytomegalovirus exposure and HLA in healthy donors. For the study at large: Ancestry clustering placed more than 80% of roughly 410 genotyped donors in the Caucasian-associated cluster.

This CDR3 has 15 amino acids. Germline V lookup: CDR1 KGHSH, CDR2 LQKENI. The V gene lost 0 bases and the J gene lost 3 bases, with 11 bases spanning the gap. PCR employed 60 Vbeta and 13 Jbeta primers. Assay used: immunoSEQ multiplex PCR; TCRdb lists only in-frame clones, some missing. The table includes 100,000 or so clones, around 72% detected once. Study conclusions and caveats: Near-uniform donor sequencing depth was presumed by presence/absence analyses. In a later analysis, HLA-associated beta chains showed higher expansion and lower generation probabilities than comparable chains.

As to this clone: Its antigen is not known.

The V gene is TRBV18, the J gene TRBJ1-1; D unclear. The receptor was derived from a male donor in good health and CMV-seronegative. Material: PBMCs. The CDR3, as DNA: TGTGCCAGCTCACCACCGAGCGAGGTGGACACTGAAGCTTTCTTT. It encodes CASSPPSEVDTEAFF.